This T cell receptor (beta chain) was sequenced in a study of monozygotic twins with inflammatory bowel disease. General study results and limits: Among patients, repertoires may have gained variability from differing immunosuppressive treatments. IBD patients shared fewer clonotypes with other individuals than healthy twins, especially patients with disease activity signs. No difference in repertoire similarity was seen between concordant and discordant twins, possibly because power was limited.

Each donor had less than 3 ml of blood drawn. TCRdb reworked the 5' RACE reads into one entry per CDR3 protein, no DNA. Its listing shows roughly 160,000 distinct CDR3 sequences. The CDR3 consists of 14 residues. CDR1 is DFQATT and CDR2 is SNEGSKA in the germline V gene (reference sequence). Comments on this clonotype: The antigen is undetermined.

The receptor was derived from a human donor with ulcerative colitis or Crohn's disease, or a healthy co-twin of an affected twin (not recorded which). The rearrangement uses TRBV20-1 and TRBJ1-2. The specimen sequenced was blood. CDR3 amino acids: CSARGGVAHYGYTF.